The table lists the clone carrying this TCR beta chain with a count of one. Its specificity is unknown. Via MiXCR, TCRdb re-called the 5' RACE reads, giving one row per CDR3 protein. The table records 16,000 or so distinct CDR3 sequences, about 6.8% of them present only once. The time point here: sample taken at primary tumor resection. This sample is part of a study of spatial heterogeneity in lung cancer. Overall study results and limits: Tumor mutation count correlated with how many alpha and beta TCRs expanded intratumorally.

This sequence was found in a female donor with early-stage non-small cell lung cancer. The source material was lung tumor tissue, sampled at surgery.

CDR3 loop: CASSYPPTSEETQYF. DNA of the CDR3: TGTGCCAGCAGTTACCCCCCGACTAGCGAAGAGACCCAGTACTTC. The V gene is TRBV6-2 or TRBV6-3, the J gene TRBJ2-5; 8 bases fit TRBD2. The germline V gene has CDR1 MNHEY and CDR2 SVGEGT. The CDR3 loop spans 15 amino acids. V dropped 2 bases and J dropped 3; count of bases not matched to a gene: 5.